This T cell receptor beta chain was identified in a study of T-cell memory formation after mild COVID-19. Constant-segment primers were used for 5'RACE, and the resulting TCR alpha and TCR beta cDNA libraries carried sample barcodes and UMIs. TCRdb analysed the 5' RACE reads with MiXCR anew, one entry per CDR3 protein. The sample contains more than 150,000 distinct CDR3 sequences, 9.5% to 13% of which appear only once. Findings and caveats of the study: The CD4+ clones that contracted clustered mainly within CM and EM, and the CD8+ clones concentrated in EMRA. The study found balanced CD4/CD8 in clones contracting day 15 to 85 and a CD4+ lean in later expanders. Memory sampled before infection contained some responding clones, suggesting cross-reactive memory joined.

As to this clonotype: The antigen is unknown.

From germline, CDR1 is DFQATT and CDR2 SNEGSKA (reference sequence). This CDR3 comprises 15 residues. V lost 6 bases and J lost 6; bases outside the gene matches: 11. The TCR comes from a man aged 18-30 years who had mild COVID-19 (a few samples of this study predate the infection). Cell type and time point are not known. The V gene is TRBV20-1, the J gene TRBJ2-3, with TRBD2 identical over 11 bases. Sequencing was performed on PBMCs or a T cell subset sorted from them (not recorded which). In nucleotides, the CDR3 is TGCAGTGCAGGAAATAGCGGGGGGGCCCGGGATACGCAGTATTTT. The encoded protein is CSAGNSGGARDTQYF.